The T cell receptor beta chain under discussion was sequenced for a study of T cells in Graves' hyperthyroidism and ophthalmopathy. Study results and caveats: A model of 13 V-J features distinguished ophthalmopathy from stable hyperthyroidism. Also found in blood were most expanded thyroid clonotypes above 0.001.

This clonotype has a count of ten or more. The antigen is not known. V dropped 2 bases and J dropped 2 bases, with 11 bases sitting between them. Germline lookup yields CDR1 MNHNY and CDR2 SVGAGI (reference sequence). The CDR3 consists of 15 residues. RNA transcripts were the template for amplifying TCR beta CDR3 regions. First-round RT-PCR with HTBI primers amplified the TCR CDR3 region. TCRdb re-called the multiplex PCR reads through MiXCR, storing one row per CDR3 protein. This sample has about 290,000 distinct CDR3 sequences; roughly 13% occur once, and the top ten carry roughly 7.9%. Material: blood. This TCR was sampled from a middle-aged woman with Graves' hyperthyroidism. The V call is TRBV6-6, the J call TRBJ2-3; a possible D gene is TRBD2 (6 bases). CDR3 amino acids: CASSYSSGYTDTQYF. The CDR3 bases are TGTGCCAGCAGTTACAGTAGCGGATACACAGATACGCAGTATTTT.